The rows below give T cell receptor beta chains drawn from one sample of a study of control samples from healthy donors and cancer patients. The repertoire was sequenced with immunoSEQ multiplex PCR; TCRdb's copy has only in-frame clones and lacks some. Counted here are 100,000 to 150,000 clones, around nine tenths occurring once; the ten biggest clones make up about 8.7%. The sample taken for sequencing was blood. The receptors here all came from a man aged 35-49 years in good health. Each CDR3 is given with its conserved first and last residue. The order of the fields is clone size, J gene, CDR3 length, V gene, D gene, CDR3 protein, CDR3 DNA. A D gene is named only where the DNA matches it firmly. Clone size is shown for a subset of rows, as once, few, many or a class of expanded clone.

clone size: few
J gene: TRBJ1-1
CDR3 length: 17
V gene: TRBV19
D gene: TRBD1
CDR3 protein: CASRRGTGDGKGTEAFF
CDR3 DNA: TGTGCCAGTAGGAGAGGGACAGGGGATGGTAAAGGCACTGAAGCTTTCTTT

clone size: -
J gene: TRBJ2-1
CDR3 length: 20
V gene: TRBV10-2
D gene: TRBD2
CDR3 protein: CASSDGGSGVGSRSYNEQFF
CDR3 DNA: TGCGCCAGCAGTGACGGGGGTAGCGGGGTGGGTAGTAGGTCCTACAATGAGCAGTTCTTC

clone size: -
J gene: TRBJ1-4
CDR3 length: 15
V gene: TRBV7-8
D gene: -
CDR3 protein: CASSWGGATNEKLFF
CDR3 DNA: TGTGCCAGCAGCTGGGGGGGAGCAACTAATGAAAAACTGTTTTTT

clone size: -
J gene: TRBJ2-7
CDR3 length: 15
V gene: TRBV7-9
D gene: -
CDR3 protein: CASSLSGVKGHEQYF
CDR3 DNA: TGTGCCAGCAGCTTGAGTGGGGTAAAGGGCCACGAGCAGTACTTC

clone size: -
J gene: TRBJ1-4
CDR3 length: 14
V gene: TRBV4-3
D gene: TRBD1
CDR3 protein: CASKRTGTNEKLFF
CDR3 DNA: TGCGCCAGTAAACGGACAGGGACGAATGAAAAACTGTTTTTT

clone size: -
J gene: TRBJ1-5
CDR3 length: 13
V gene: TRBV19
D gene: -
CDR3 protein: CASSIGGSQPQHF
CDR3 DNA: TGTGCCAGTAGTATAGGAGGGTCTCAGCCCCAGCATTTT

clone size: -
J gene: TRBJ2-3
CDR3 length: 14
V gene: TRBV10-3
D gene: TRBD1
CDR3 protein: CAITKQGTTDTQYF
CDR3 DNA: TGTGCCATCACTAAACAGGGGACCACAGATACGCAGTATTTT

clone size: -
J gene: TRBJ1-5
CDR3 length: 13
V gene: TRBV6-1
D gene: -
CDR3 protein: CASSETGLLPQHF
CDR3 DNA: TGTGCCAGCAGTGAGACAGGTTTATTGCCCCAGCATTTT

clone size: -
J gene: TRBJ2-7
CDR3 length: 14
V gene: TRBV6-5
D gene: -
CDR3 protein: CASSSPPTFYEQYF
CDR3 DNA: TGTGCCAGCAGTTCACCACCTACTTTCTACGAGCAGTACTTC

clone size: -
J gene: TRBJ2-3
CDR3 length: 15
V gene: TRBV9
D gene: -
CDR3 protein: CASSVAKALGDTQYF
CDR3 DNA: TGTGCCAGCAGCGTAGCTAAAGCGTTAGGAGATACGCAGTATTTT

clone size: few
J gene: TRBJ1-1
CDR3 length: 15
V gene: TRBV4-1
D gene: -
CDR3 protein: CASSPRTKTVGEAFF
CDR3 DNA: TGCGCCAGCAGCCCGCGAACTAAGACAGTCGGTGAAGCTTTCTTT

clone size: once
J gene: TRBJ1-2
CDR3 length: 11
V gene: TRBV18
D gene: -
CDR3 protein: CASSPTDGYTF
CDR3 DNA: TGTGCCAGCTCACCGACGGATGGCTACACCTTC

clone size: -
J gene: TRBJ1-3
CDR3 length: 16
V gene: TRBV7-9
D gene: TRBD1
CDR3 protein: CASSEYVDRVANTIYF
CDR3 DNA: TGTGCCAGCAGCGAATACGTGGACAGGGTTGCGAACACCATATATTTT

clone size: few
J gene: TRBJ1-4
CDR3 length: 14
V gene: TRBV27
D gene: -
CDR3 protein: CASSLGTTNEKLFF
CDR3 DNA: TGTGCCAGCAGTTTAGGTACAACTAATGAAAAACTGTTTTTT

clone size: -
J gene: TRBJ1-4
CDR3 length: 16
V gene: TRBV14
D gene: -
CDR3 protein: CASSQGFGRVTEKLFF
CDR3 DNA: TGTGCCAGCAGCCAGGGATTCGGGCGCGTGACGGAAAAACTGTTTTTT

clone size: -
J gene: TRBJ2-5
CDR3 length: 13
V gene: TRBV6-5
D gene: -
CDR3 protein: CASKYPSEETQYF
CDR3 DNA: TGTGCCAGCAAATACCCTAGCGAGGAGACCCAGTACTTC

clone size: -
J gene: TRBJ1-2
CDR3 length: 14
V gene: TRBV7-9
D gene: -
CDR3 protein: CASSLSQTRGGYTF
CDR3 DNA: TGTGCCAGCAGCTTATCACAAACTCGCGGTGGCTACACCTTC

clone size: -
J gene: TRBJ1-4
CDR3 length: 18
V gene: TRBV14
D gene: TRBD1
CDR3 protein: CASSETNGQAPNDEKLFF
CDR3 DNA: TGTGCCAGCAGCGAAACGAACGGACAGGCTCCTAACGATGAAAAACTGTTTTTT

clone size: -
J gene: TRBJ2-7
CDR3 length: 12
V gene: TRBV10-1
D gene: -
CDR3 protein: CASRKSWREQYF
CDR3 DNA: TGCGCCAGTAGAAAGTCGTGGCGCGAGCAGTACTTC

clone size: -
J gene: TRBJ1-6
CDR3 length: 14
V gene: TRBV7-8
D gene: -
CDR3 protein: CASSLGGDGTPLHF
CDR3 DNA: TGTGCCAGCAGCTTAGGGGGCGACGGGACACCCCTCCACTTT

clone size: -
J gene: TRBJ1-1
CDR3 length: 15
V gene: TRBV5-8
D gene: -
CDR3 protein: CASSSRRRTNTEAFF
CDR3 DNA: TGTGCCAGCAGCTCTCGTCGAAGGACGAACACTGAAGCTTTCTTT

clone size: -
J gene: TRBJ1-1
CDR3 length: 15
V gene: TRBV3-1/TRBV3-2
D gene: -
CDR3 protein: CASSPRGGDIAEAFF
CDR3 DNA: TGTGCCAGCAGTCCTAGAGGGGGGGATATAGCTGAAGCTTTCTTT

clone size: -
J gene: TRBJ2-3
CDR3 length: 12
V gene: TRBV12-3/TRBV12-4
D gene: -
CDR3 protein: CASSLVGNTQYF
CDR3 DNA: TGTGCCAGCAGCCTAGTGGGAAATACGCAGTATTTT

clone size: -
J gene: TRBJ2-6
CDR3 length: 19
V gene: TRBV9
D gene: TRBD2
CDR3 protein: CASSVRTSGGAHGANVLTF
CDR3 DNA: TGTGCCAGCAGCGTAAGGACTAGCGGGGGGGCCCATGGGGCCAACGTCCTGACTTTC

clone size: -
J gene: TRBJ1-5
CDR3 length: 16
V gene: TRBV21-1
D gene: -
CDR3 protein: CASSVIGSYSNQPQHF
CDR3 DNA: TGTGCCAGCAGCGTAATTGGCAGCTATAGCAATCAGCCCCAGCATTTT

clone size: -
J gene: TRBJ1-6
CDR3 length: 15
V gene: TRBV7-8
D gene: TRBD1
CDR3 protein: CASSLEARGWAPLHF
CDR3 DNA: TGTGCCAGCAGCCTAGAGGCCAGGGGGTGGGCACCCCTCCACTTT

clone size: -
J gene: TRBJ1-2
CDR3 length: 12
V gene: TRBV7-2
D gene: -
CDR3 protein: CASNQDFAGYTF
CDR3 DNA: TGTGCCAGCAACCAGGATTTTGCTGGCTACACCTTC

clone size: -
J gene: TRBJ2-1
CDR3 length: 15
V gene: TRBV6-5
D gene: TRBD1
CDR3 protein: CASKLDRGAYNEQFF
CDR3 DNA: TGTGCCAGCAAATTGGACAGGGGCGCTTACAATGAGCAGTTCTTC

clone size: -
J gene: TRBJ2-3
CDR3 length: 18
V gene: TRBV11-3
D gene: -
CDR3 protein: CASSLGLVAGQSTDTQYF
CDR3 DNA: TGTGCCAGCAGCTTAGGTTTGGTAGCGGGACAGAGCACAGATACGCAGTATTTT

clone size: -
J gene: TRBJ2-1
CDR3 length: 15
V gene: TRBV11-3
D gene: -
CDR3 protein: CASSSKGGPYNEQFF
CDR3 DNA: TGTGCCAGCAGCTCTAAGGGGGGGCCGTACAATGAGCAGTTCTTC

clone size: -
J gene: TRBJ2-2
CDR3 length: 14
V gene: TRBV11-3
D gene: -
CDR3 protein: CASSLVRGAGELFF
CDR3 DNA: TGTGCCAGCAGCTTAGTCAGGGGGGCCGGGGAGCTGTTTTTT

clone size: -
J gene: TRBJ2-7
CDR3 length: 14
V gene: TRBV5-1
D gene: -
CDR3 protein: CASSLKGSTYEQYF
CDR3 DNA: TGCGCCAGCAGCTTGAAGGGGAGCACCTACGAGCAGTACTTC

clone size: once
J gene: TRBJ2-5
CDR3 length: 15
V gene: TRBV7-2
D gene: -
CDR3 protein: CASSLGQWDMETQYF
CDR3 DNA: TGTGCCAGCAGCTTAGGGCAGTGGGATATGGAGACCCAGTACTTC

clone size: -
J gene: TRBJ2-3
CDR3 length: 14
V gene: TRBV5-1
D gene: -
CDR3 protein: CASSNGPGTDTQYF
CDR3 DNA: TGCGCCAGCAGCAACGGACCCGGCACAGATACGCAGTATTTT

clone size: -
J gene: TRBJ1-4
CDR3 length: 15
V gene: TRBV4-2
D gene: -
CDR3 protein: CASSQDGQANEKLFF
CDR3 DNA: TGTGCCAGCAGCCAAGATGGGCAGGCAAATGAAAAACTGTTTTTT

clone size: -
J gene: TRBJ1-1
CDR3 length: 19
V gene: TRBV18
D gene: TRBD1
CDR3 protein: CASSPWGRRGHFMNTEAFF
CDR3 DNA: TGTGCCAGCTCACCATGGGGGAGGAGGGGGCACTTCATGAACACTGAAGCTTTCTTT

clone size: -
J gene: TRBJ1-1
CDR3 length: 14
V gene: TRBV29-1
D gene: TRBD1
CDR3 protein: CSVDRGQGRTEAFF
CDR3 DNA: TGCAGCGTTGACAGGGGGCAAGGGAGGACTGAAGCTTTCTTT

clone size: -
J gene: TRBJ2-7
CDR3 length: 18
V gene: TRBV11-2
D gene: TRBD2
CDR3 protein: CASSLAGTSGGASYEQYF
CDR3 DNA: TGTGCCAGCAGCTTAGCCGGGACTAGCGGGGGGGCTTCCTACGAGCAGTACTTC

clone size: -
J gene: TRBJ2-3
CDR3 length: 15
V gene: TRBV9
D gene: -
CDR3 protein: CASSLSPGGTDTQYF
CDR3 DNA: TGTGCCAGCAGCCTCAGCCCGGGCGGCACAGATACGCAGTATTTT

clone size: -
J gene: TRBJ2-7
CDR3 length: 13
V gene: TRBV27
D gene: TRBD1
CDR3 protein: CASRWRGGSEQYF
CDR3 DNA: TGTGCCAGCAGATGGAGAGGGGGCAGCGAGCAGTACTTC

clone size: -
J gene: TRBJ1-2
CDR3 length: 12
V gene: TRBV29-1
D gene: -
CDR3 protein: CSVADSRGGYTF
CDR3 DNA: TGCAGCGTTGCGGACAGTCGCGGAGGCTACACCTTC

clone size: -
J gene: TRBJ1-6
CDR3 length: 13
V gene: TRBV7-2
D gene: -
CDR3 protein: CASSKDTGSPLHF
CDR3 DNA: TGTGCCAGCAGCAAGGACACCGGTTCACCCCTCCACTTT

clone size: -
J gene: TRBJ1-2
CDR3 length: 15
V gene: TRBV9
D gene: -
CDR3 protein: CASSGGYGARYGYTF
CDR3 DNA: TGTGCCAGCAGCGGGGGTTACGGGGCGCGGTATGGCTACACCTTC

clone size: -
J gene: TRBJ1-2
CDR3 length: 15
V gene: TRBV6-5
D gene: TRBD1
CDR3 protein: CASGTRGQGNYGYTF
CDR3 DNA: TGTGCCAGCGGCACAAGGGGGCAGGGGAACTATGGCTACACCTTC

clone size: -
J gene: TRBJ1-2
CDR3 length: 13
V gene: TRBV25-1
D gene: -
CDR3 protein: CASSEGGNYGYTF
CDR3 DNA: TGTGCCAGCAGTGAGGGGGGGAACTATGGCTACACCTTC

clone size: -
J gene: TRBJ1-1
CDR3 length: 13
V gene: TRBV15
D gene: TRBD1
CDR3 protein: CATSTQTGAEAFF
CDR3 DNA: TGTGCCACCAGCACCCAAACAGGGGCTGAAGCTTTCTTT